Sequencing of this TCR beta chain was carried out in a study of CD8 T cells in ankylosing spondylitis. Quantitative 5'-RACE with molecular barcodes was used to make the TCR beta libraries. TCRdb independently ran MiXCR on the 5' RACE reads; one entry per CDR3 protein. This sample has roughly 150,000 distinct CDR3 sequences; roughly a third occur once, and the top ten carry approximately 6%. In regard to this clonotype: Its antigen is not identified.

Study-wide results and caveats: Within matched ankylosing spondylitis synovial fluid, disease-linked clones were reportedly significantly enriched. What seemed typical of ankylosing spondylitis blood was a TCR beta motif built from under 10 highly homologous variants.

This receptor was obtained from a male donor with ankylosing spondylitis. Input material: synovial fluid, either unsorted or a sorted T cell fraction (not recorded which).

This chain's CDR3 is CSAGFGITYEQYF. The CDR3 nucleotides are TGCAGTGCTGGATTTGGGATTACCTACGAGCAGTACTTC. The chain links TRBV20-1 to TRBJ2-7; D is uncertain. This CDR3 is 13 amino acids long. The V end was cut by 5 bases, the J end by 2 bases, with 13 bases between. Germline lookup yields CDR1 DFQATT and CDR2 SNEGSKA (reference sequence).